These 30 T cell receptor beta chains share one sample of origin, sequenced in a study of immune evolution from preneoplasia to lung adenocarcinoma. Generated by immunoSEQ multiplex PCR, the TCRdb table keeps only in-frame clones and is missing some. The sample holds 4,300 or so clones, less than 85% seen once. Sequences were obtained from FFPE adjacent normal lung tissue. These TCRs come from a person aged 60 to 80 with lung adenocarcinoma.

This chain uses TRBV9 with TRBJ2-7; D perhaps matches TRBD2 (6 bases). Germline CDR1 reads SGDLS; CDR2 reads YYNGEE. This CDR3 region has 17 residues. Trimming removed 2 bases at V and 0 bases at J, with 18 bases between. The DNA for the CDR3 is TGTGCCAGCAGCGTTTCAGGACTACCTTACCCCTCCTACGAGCAGTACTTC. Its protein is CASSVSGLPYPSYEQYF.

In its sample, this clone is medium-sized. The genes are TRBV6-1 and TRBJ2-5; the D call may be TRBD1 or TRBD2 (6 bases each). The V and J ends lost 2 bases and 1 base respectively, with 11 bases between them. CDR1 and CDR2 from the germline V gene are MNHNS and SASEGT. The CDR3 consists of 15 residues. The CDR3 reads CASSELPGAQETQYF. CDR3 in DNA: TGTGCCAGCAGTGAACTGCCGGGGGCCCAAGAGACCCAGTACTTC.

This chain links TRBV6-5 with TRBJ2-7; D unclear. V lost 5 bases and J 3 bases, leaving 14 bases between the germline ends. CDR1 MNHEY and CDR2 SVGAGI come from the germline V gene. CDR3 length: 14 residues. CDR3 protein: CASSPLPRVYEQYF. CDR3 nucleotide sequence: TGTGCCAGCAGTCCCCTCCCCCGGGTCTACGAGCAGTACTTC.

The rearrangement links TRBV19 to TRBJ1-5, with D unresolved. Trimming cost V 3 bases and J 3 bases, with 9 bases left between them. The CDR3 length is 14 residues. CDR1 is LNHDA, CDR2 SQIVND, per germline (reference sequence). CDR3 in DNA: TGTGCCAGTAGTATTCAAACAGTCAATCAGCCCCAGCATTTT. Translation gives CASSIQTVNQPQHF. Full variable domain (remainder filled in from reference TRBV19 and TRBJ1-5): DGGITQSPKYLFRKEGQNVTLSCEQNLNHDAMYWYRQDPGQGLRLIYYSQIVNDFQKGDIAEGYSVSREKKESFPLTVTSAQKNPTAFYLCASSIQTVNQPQHFGDGTRLSIL.

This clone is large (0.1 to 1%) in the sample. The CDR3 spells CASSLQPPLETQYF. Here the CDR3 DNA reads TGTGCCAGCAGCTTACAGCCACCACTAGAGACCCAGTACTTC. V is TRBV7-6 and J is TRBJ2-5, with no clear D. The V end was cut by 2 bases, the J end by 4 bases, with 11 bases between. The length of the CDR3 is 14 residues. Germline V gene sequence: CDR1 SGHVS, CDR2 FNYEAQ.

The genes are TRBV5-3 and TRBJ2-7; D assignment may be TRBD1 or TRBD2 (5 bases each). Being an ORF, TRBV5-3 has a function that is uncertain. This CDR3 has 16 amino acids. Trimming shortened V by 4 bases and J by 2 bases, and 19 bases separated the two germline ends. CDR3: CARSHCTPGRTYEQYF. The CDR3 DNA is TGTGCCAGAAGCCATTGCACCCCGGGACGCACCTACGAGCAGTACTTC.

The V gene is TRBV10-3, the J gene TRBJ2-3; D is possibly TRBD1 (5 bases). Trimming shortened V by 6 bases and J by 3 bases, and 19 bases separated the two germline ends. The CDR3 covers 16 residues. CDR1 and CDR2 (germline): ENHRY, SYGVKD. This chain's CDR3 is CAIRGQDVLQTDTQYF. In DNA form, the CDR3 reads TGTGCCATCAGAGGACAAGACGTTTTACAAACAGATACGCAGTATTTT.

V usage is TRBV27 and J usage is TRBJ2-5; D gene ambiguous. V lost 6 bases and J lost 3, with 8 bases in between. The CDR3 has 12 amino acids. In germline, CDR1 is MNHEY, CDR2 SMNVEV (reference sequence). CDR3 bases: TGTGCCAGCAGGACCCAAGAAGAGACCCAGTACTTC. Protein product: CASRTQEETQYF.

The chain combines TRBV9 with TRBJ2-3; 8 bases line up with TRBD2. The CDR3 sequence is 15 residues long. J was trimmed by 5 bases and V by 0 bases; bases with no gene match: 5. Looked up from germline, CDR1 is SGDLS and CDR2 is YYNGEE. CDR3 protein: CASSVDGRALDTQYF. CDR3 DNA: TGTGCCAGCAGCGTAGACGGGAGGGCCCTAGATACGCAGTATTTT.

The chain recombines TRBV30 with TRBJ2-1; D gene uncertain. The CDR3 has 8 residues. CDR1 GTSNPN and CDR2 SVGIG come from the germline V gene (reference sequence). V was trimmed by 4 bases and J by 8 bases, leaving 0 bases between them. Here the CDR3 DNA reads TGTGCCTGGAATGAGCAGTTCTTC. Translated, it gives CAWNEQFF.

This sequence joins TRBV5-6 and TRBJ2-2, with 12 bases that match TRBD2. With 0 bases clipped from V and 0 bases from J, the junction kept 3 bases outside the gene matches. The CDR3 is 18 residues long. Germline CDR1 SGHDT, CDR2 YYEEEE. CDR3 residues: CASSLELAGGSNTGELFF. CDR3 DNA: TGTGCCAGCAGCTTGGAACTAGCGGGGGGTTCGAACACCGGGGAGCTGTTTTTT.

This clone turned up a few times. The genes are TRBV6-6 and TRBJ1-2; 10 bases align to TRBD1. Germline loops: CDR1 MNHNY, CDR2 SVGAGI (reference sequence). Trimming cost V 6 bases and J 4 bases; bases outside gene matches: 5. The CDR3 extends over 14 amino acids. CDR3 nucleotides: TGTGCCAGCAGCCCCGGACAGGGGGGCTATGGCTACACCTTC. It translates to CASSPGQGGYGYTF.

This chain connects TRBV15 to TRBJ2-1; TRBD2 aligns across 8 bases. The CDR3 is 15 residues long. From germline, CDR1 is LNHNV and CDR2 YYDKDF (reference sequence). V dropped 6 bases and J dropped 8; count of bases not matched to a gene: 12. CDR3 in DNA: TGTGCCACCAGTGTAGGCGGGACTAGTGTAGATGAGCAGTTCTTC. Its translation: CATSVGGTSVDEQFF.

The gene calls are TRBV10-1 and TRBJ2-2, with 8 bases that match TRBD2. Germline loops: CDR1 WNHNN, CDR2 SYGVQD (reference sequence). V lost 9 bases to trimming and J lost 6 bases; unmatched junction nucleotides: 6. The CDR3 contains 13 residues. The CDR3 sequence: CASRGGQAGELFF. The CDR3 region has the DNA TGCGCCAGTCGGGGGGGCCAGGCCGGGGAGCTGTTTTTT.

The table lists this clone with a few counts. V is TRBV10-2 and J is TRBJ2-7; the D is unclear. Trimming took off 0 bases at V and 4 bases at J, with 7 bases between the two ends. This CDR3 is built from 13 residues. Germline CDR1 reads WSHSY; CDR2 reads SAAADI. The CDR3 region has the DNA TGCGCCAGCAGTGAGTCCGTGCTTTACGAGCAGTACTTC. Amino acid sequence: CASSESVLYEQYF.

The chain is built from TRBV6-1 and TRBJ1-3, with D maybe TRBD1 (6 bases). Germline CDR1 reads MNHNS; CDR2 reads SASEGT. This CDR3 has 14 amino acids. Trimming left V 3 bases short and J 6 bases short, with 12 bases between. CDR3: CASSDGTRVNTIYF. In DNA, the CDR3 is TGTGCCAGCAGTGACGGGACACGGGTAAACACCATATATTTT.

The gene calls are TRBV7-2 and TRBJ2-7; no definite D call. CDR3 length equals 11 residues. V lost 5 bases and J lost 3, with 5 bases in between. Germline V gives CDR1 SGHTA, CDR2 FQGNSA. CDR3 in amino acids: CASSNNYEQYF. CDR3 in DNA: TGTGCCAGCAGCAACAACTACGAGCAGTACTTC.

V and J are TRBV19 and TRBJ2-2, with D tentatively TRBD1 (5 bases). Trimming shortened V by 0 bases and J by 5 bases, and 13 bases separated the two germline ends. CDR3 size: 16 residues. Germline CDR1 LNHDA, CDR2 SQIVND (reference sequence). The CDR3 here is CASSIEGPGRTGELFF. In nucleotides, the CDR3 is TGTGCCAGTAGTATAGAAGGGCCAGGGCGTACCGGGGAGCTGTTTTTT.

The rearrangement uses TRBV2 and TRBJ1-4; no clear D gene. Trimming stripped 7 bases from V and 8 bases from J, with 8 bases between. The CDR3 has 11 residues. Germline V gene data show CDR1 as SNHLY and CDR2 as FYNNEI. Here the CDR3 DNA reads TGTGCCAGCACGCTCGGAGAAAAACTGTTTTTT. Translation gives CASTLGEKLFF.

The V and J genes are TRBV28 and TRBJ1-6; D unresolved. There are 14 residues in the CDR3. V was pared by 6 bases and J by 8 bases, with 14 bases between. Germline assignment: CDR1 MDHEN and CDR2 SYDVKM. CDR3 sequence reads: CASSQLALDSPLHF. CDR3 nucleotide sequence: TGTGCCAGCAGCCAACTGGCTTTGGATTCACCCCTCCACTTT.

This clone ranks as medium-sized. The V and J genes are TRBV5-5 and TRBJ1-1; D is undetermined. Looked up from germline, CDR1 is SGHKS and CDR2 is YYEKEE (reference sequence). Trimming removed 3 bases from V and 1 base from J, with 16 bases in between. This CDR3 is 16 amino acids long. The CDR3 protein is CASSSQPGLRNTEAFF. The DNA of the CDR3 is TGTGCCAGCAGCTCACAACCAGGACTCAGGAACACTGAAGCTTTCTTT.

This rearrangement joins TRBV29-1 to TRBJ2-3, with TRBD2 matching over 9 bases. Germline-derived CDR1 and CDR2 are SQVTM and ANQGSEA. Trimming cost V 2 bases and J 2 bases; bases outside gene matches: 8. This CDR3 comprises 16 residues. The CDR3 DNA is TGCAGCGTTGAACGGGGGGCTAGCGGGGTCACAGATACGCAGTATTTT. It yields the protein CSVERGASGVTDTQYF.

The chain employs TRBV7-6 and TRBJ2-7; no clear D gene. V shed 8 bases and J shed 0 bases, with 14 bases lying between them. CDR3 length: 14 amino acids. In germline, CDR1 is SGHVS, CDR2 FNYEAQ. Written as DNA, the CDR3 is TGTGCCAGCGCACCCGAGAGTGGCTCCTACGAGCAGTACTTC. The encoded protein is CASAPESGSYEQYF.

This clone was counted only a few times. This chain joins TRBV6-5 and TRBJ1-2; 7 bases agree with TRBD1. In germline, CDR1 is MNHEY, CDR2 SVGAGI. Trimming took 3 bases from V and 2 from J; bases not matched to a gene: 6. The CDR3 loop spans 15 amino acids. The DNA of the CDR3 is TGTGCCAGCAGTTATACGACAGGGACGAACTATGGCTACACCTTC. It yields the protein CASSYTTGTNYGYTF.

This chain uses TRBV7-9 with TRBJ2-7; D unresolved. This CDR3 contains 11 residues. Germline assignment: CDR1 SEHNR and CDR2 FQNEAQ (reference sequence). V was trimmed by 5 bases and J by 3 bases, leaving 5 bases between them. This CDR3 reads CASSNNYEQYF. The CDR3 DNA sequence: TGTGCCAGCAGCAACAACTACGAGCAGTACTTC.

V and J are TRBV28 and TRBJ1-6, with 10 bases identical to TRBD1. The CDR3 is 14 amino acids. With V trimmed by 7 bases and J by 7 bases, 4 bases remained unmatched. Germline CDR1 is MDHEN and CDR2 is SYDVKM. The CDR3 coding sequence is TGTGCCAGCACTACGGGACAGGGGAATTCACCCCTCCACTTT. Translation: CASTTGQGNSPLHF.

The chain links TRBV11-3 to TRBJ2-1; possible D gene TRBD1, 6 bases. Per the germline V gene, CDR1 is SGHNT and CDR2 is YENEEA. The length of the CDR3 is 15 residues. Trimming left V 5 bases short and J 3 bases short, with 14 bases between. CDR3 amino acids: CASSRTGSNYNEQFF. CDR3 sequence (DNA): TGTGCCAGCAGCCGAACAGGGTCCAACTACAATGAGCAGTTCTTC.

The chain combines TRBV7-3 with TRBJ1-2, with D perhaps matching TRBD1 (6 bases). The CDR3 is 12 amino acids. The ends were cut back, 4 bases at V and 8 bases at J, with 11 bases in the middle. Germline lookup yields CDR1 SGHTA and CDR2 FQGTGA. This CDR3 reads CASSSHREGYTF. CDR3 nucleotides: TGTGCCAGCAGCTCCCACAGGGAAGGCTACACCTTC.

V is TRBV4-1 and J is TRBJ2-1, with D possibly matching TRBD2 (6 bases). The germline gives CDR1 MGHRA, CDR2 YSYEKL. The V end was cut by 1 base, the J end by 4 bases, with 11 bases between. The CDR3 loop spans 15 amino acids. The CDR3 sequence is CASSQVPSAYNEQFF. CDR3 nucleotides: TGCGCCAGCAGCCAAGTGCCTAGCGCTTACAATGAGCAGTTCTTC.

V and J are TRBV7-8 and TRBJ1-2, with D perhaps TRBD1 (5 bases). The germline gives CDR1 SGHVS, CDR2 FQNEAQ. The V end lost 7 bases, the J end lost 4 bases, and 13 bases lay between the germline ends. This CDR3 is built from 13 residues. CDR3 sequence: CASTLGALYGYTF. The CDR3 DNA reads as TGTGCCAGCACGCTTGGGGCTCTCTATGGCTACACCTTC.